The sequence of this T cell receptor (beta chain) was determined in a study of cytotoxic CD8 clonotypes in ibrutinib-treated CLL. Study as a whole: Among the patients, some eleven presented as relapsed/refractory and fewer than 16 as treatment-naive; about 17 showed unmutated IGHV. Patients attained about 24 partial and 2 complete responses; at median around 68 months, about 15 remained remitted while 12 progressed. Response samples followed a median around 12 months of treatment, range 6 to 36.

Data came from immunoSEQ multiplex PCR; TCRdb stores just in-frame clones and leaves some out. This table has around 310,000 clones, around four fifths appearing once. This receptor was taken from a human donor with chronic lymphocytic leukemia. Here the sequenced sample was PBMCs, taken before ibrutinib treatment.

The CDR3 reads CASSFEETQYF. CDR3 in DNA: TGTGCCAGCAGTTTTGAGGAGACCCAGTACTTC. The V gene is TRBV28, the J gene TRBJ2-5; D gene uncertain. Trimming shortened V by 3 bases and J by 5 bases, and 4 bases separated the two germline ends. Germline CDR1 reads MDHEN; CDR2 reads SYDVKM. CDR3 length: 11 amino acids.